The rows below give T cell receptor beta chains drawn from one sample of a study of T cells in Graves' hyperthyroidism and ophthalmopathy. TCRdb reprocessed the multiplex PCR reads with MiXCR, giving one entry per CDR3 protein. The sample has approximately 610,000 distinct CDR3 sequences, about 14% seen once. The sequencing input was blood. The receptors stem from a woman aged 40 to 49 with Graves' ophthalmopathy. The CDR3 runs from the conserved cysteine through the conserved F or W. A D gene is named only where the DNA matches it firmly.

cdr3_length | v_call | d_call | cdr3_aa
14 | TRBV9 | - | CASSAYGSSYEQYF
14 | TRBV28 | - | CASRLPSDFTEAFF
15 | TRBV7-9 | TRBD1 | CASSLVQGASETQYF
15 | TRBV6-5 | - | CASSYKGATNEKLFF
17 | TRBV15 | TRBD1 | CATSRADRGFSNQPQHF
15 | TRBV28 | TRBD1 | CASSSQGAEDTEAFF
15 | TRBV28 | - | CASNDPGRNQETQYF
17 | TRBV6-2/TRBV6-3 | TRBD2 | CASSYSGLAGRYNEQFF
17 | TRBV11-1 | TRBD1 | CASSPRDRGPMNTEAFF
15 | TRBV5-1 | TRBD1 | CASSSRDRGLYEQYF
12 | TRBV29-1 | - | CSARTGSETQYF
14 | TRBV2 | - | CASSVRDGNTEAFF
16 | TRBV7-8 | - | CASSLASGARYSPLHF
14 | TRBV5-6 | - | CASSFRPGQETQYF
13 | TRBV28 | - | CAYRGSYNSLLHF
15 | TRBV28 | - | CASSLRQAGTYEQYF
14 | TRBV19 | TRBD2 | CASRRTSGTYEQYF
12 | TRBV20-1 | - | CSASVDPYEQYF
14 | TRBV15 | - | CATSWEGIDPRQYF
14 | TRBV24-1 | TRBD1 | CATAGTGGGQPQHF
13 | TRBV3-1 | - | CASSQGGKSGYTF
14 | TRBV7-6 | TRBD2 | CASSRRTSPDEQYF
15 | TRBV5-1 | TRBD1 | CASSLGGQSHQPQHF
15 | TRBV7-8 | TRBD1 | CASSWGQGSQETQYF
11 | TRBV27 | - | CASSHAGGNFF
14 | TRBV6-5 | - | CASSYLGGDYEQYF
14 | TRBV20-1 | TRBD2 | CSAGPPGLVETQYF
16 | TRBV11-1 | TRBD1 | CASSHPTGGDTGELFF
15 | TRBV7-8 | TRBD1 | CASSLEQGAGQPQHF
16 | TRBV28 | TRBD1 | CASRQPGQGSNQPQHF
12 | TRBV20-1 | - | CSARIGGETQYF
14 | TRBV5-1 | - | CASSQSIAKNIQYF
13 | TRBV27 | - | CASSRDGLHGYTF
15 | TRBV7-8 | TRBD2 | CASSDGLAGRYEQYF
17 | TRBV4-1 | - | CASSQVKGGGVWETQYF
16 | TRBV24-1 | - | CATSDSIPDTGETQYF
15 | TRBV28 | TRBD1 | CASSPRQGANYEQYF
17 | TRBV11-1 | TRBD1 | CASSLALRTGGAETQYF
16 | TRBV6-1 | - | CASSRVGVRGTGELFF
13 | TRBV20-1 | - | CSAREGSTPEQYF
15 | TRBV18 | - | CASSPPTGLDTEAFF
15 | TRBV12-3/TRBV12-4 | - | CASSLSSRGGQPQHF
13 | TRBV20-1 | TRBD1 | CSAQPQGDTEAFF
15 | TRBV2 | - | CASSAGGSRDQPQHF
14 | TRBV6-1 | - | CASSDPQYQETQYF
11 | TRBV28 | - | CASIQTGGYTF
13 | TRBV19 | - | CASSIGQLYGYTF
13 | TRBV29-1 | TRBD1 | CSVEGQEQETQYF
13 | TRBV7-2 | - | CASSFMYNSPLHF
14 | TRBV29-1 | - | CSAYMGLVQETQYF
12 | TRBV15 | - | CATSRDGAEQFF
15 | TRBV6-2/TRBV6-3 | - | CASSDAGPEGETQYF
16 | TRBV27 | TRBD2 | CASSFSLGLAEYEQYF
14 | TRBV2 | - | CASSGQTGLDGYTF